These 13 T cell receptor beta chains were sequenced from one sample in a study of vaccination and CD4 T cells after COVID-19. The Oncomine TCR Beta short-read assay was what sequenced the DNA obtained from cultured CD4+ T cells. TCRdb re-called the PCR reads with MiXCR, one entry per CDR3 protein. The sample has 6,500 to 9,500 distinct CDR3 sequences, under 25% seen once. The sample's treatment: approximately nine-day PBMC culture with coronavirus spike peptide pools or control peptides (ViraFEST assay). No antigen has been identified for these receptors. Specimen: CD4+ T cells from blood, cultured in vitro, collected after SARS-CoV-2 vaccination. These TCRs come from a human donor who had recovered from COVID-19.

This clonotype was detected a few times. The J gene is TRBJ2-3, the V gene TRBV20-1; maybe TRBD2 (6 bases). V lost 3 bases and J lost 0, with 10 bases in between. CDR3 length: 14 residues. Germline assignment: CDR1 DFQATT and CDR2 SNEGSKA (reference sequence). The CDR3 region is CSASAGPSTDTQYF. CDR3 coding DNA: TGCAGTGCTAGCGCGGGACCTAGCACAGATACGCAGTATTTT.

This chain joins TRBV5-1 and TRBJ1-2; D is perhaps TRBD1 (6 bases). The V end lost 4 bases, the J end lost 7 bases, and 20 bases lay between the germline ends. The CDR3 consists of 15 residues. Germline values: CDR1 SGHRS, CDR2 YFSETQ. The chain's CDR3 is CASSVPTQGKGGYTF. The CDR3 nucleotides are TGCGCCAGCAGCGTCCCTACACAGGGAAAAGGTGGCTACACCTTC. Combining the CDR3 with reference TRBV5-1 and TRBJ1-2 gives the whole variable domain KAGVTQTPRYLIKTRGQQVTLSCSPISGHRSVSWYQQTPGQGLQFLFEYFSETQRNKGNFPGRFSGRQFSNSRSEMNVSTLELGDSALYLCASSVPTQGKGGYTFGSGTRLTVV.

This clonotype showed up just a few times. The rearrangement uses TRBV6-2 or TRBV6-3 and TRBJ1-6; the match to TRBD1 covers 8 bases. The CDR3 sequence is 15 residues long. Trimming removed 7 bases from V and 2 bases from J; junction bases left unmatched: 4. Germline V gene sequence: CDR1 MNHEY, CDR2 SVGEGT. The CDR3 protein is CASTTDRAYNSPLHF. CDR3 sequence (DNA): TGTGCCAGCACTACGGACAGGGCCTATAATTCACCCCTCCACTTT.

By proportion, this clonotype is medium-sized (0.01 to 0.1%). This chain joins TRBV28 and TRBJ1-6, with 10 bases lining up with TRBD1. Germline V CDR1 and CDR2: MDHEN, SYDVKM. J lost 3 bases, V lost 5 bases, and 4 bases had no gene match. CDR3 length equals 16 residues. CDR3 nucleotide sequence: TGTGCCAGCAGTCTCCGGACAGGGGGCTATAATTCACCCCTCCACTTT. Translation: CASSLRTGGYNSPLHF.

In its sample, this clonotype was seen a few times. This chain joins TRBV29-1 and TRBJ2-1; D ambiguous. This CDR3 spans 11 amino acids. The ends were cut back, 3 bases at V and 7 bases at J, with 7 bases in the middle. Germline V gives CDR1 SQVTM, CDR2 ANQGSEA. The CDR3 reads CSVDRSNEQFF. CDR3 in DNA: TGCAGCGTTGACCGGTCGAATGAGCAGTTCTTC.

The rearrangement joins TRBV27 to TRBJ1-1; 10 nucleotides align to TRBD1. J gave up 9 bases and V 5 bases, and 15 bases lay outside the gene matches. The length of the CDR3 is 16 residues. Germline-derived CDR1 and CDR2 are MNHEY and SMNVEV (reference sequence). The CDR3 nucleotides are TGTGCCAGCAGTCGACAGGGGGCGGGGGTCCGATTCAAAGCTTTCTTT. It translates to CASSRQGAGVRFKAFF.

The V gene is TRBV27, the J gene TRBJ2-7; 11 bases match TRBD2. The V and J ends lost 4 bases and 4 bases, in that order; junction bases with no gene match: 3. Germline V gene lookup returns CDR1 MNHEY and CDR2 SMNVEV (reference sequence). This CDR3 comprises 14 residues. CDR3 protein: CASSSSGGRYEQYF. In nucleotides, the CDR3 is TGTGCCAGCAGTTCTAGCGGGGGGCGGTACGAGCAGTACTTC.

This clonotype is medium-sized. J is TRBJ2-1 and V is TRBV15; D assignment may be TRBD1 or TRBD2 (5 bases each). The V end was cut by 1 base, the J end by 1 base, with 11 bases between. This CDR3 is 16 amino acids long. CDR1 and CDR2 (germline): LNHNV, YYDKDF (reference sequence). In DNA, the CDR3 is TGTGCCACCAGCAGAGGGGACGGATCTTCCTACAATGAGCAGTTCTTC. The encoded protein is CATSRGDGSSYNEQFF.

J is TRBJ2-3 and V is TRBV7-9; 8 nucleotides align to TRBD1. CDR3 length equals 15 residues. Germline CDR1 is SEHNR and CDR2 is FQNEAQ (reference sequence). Unmatched junction bases numbered 9, after V lost 5 bases and J lost 5 bases. CDR3 coding DNA: TGTGCCAGCAGCCCCGGACAGGGAAACATAGATACGCAGTATTTT. Translated: CASSPGQGNIDTQYF.

This clonotype is medium-sized by share. The CDR3: CASSYGPQETQYF. CDR3 nucleotide sequence: TGTGCCAGCAGCTACGGACCTCAAGAGACCCAGTACTTC. The V and J genes are TRBV7-7 and TRBJ2-5; no firm D call. Between the trimmed V and J ends, which lost 4 bases and 2 bases, there was a span of 8 bases. The CDR3 is 13 amino acids. CDR1 SSHAT and CDR2 FNYEAQ come from the germline V gene (reference sequence).

In its sample, this clonotype is medium-sized (0.01 to 0.1%). The genes are TRBV20-1 and TRBJ1-2; TRBD1 agrees at 8 bases. The V segment lost 7 bases and the J segment 8 bases; nucleotides outside the gene matches: 9. The CDR3 has 12 residues. CDR1 is DFQATT, CDR2 SNEGSKA, per germline (reference sequence). CDR3 nucleotides: TGCAGTGGGCTCCAGGGGGCCTGGGGCTACACCTTC. This gives the protein CSGLQGAWGYTF.

The rearrangement joins TRBV27 to TRBJ2-6; the D gene could be TRBD1 or TRBD2 (5 bases each). Trimming stripped 6 bases from V and 2 bases from J, with 17 bases between. Germline CDR1 and CDR2: MNHEY and SMNVEV (reference sequence). The CDR3 totals 17 residues. This CDR3 is CASREAGFETGANVLTF. The CDR3 coding sequence is TGTGCCAGCAGGGAGGCAGGGTTTGAAACTGGGGCCAACGTCCTGACTTTC.

This clonotype is labeled as medium-sized. J is TRBJ1-2 and V is TRBV7-6, with D hard to call. This CDR3 is 12 amino acids long. Germline V gene lookup returns CDR1 SGHVS and CDR2 FNYEAQ. Between the trimmed V and J ends, which lost 4 bases and 8 bases, there was a span of 11 bases. CDR3 sequence (DNA): TGTGCCAGCAGCTCTGACACGGCCGGCTACACCTTC. It yields the protein CASSSDTAGYTF.